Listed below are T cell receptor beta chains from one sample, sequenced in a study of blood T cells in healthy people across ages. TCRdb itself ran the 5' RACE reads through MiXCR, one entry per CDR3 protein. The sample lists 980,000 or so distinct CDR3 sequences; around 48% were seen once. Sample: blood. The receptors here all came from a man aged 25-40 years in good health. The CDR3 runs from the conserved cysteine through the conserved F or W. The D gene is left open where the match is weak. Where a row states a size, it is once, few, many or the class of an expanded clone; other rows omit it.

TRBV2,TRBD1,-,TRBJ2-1,CASSPTGGYYNEQFF,TGTGCCAGCAGCCCAACAGGGGGCTACTACAATGAGCAGTTCTTC
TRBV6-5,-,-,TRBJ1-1,CASSFHGASTEAFF,TGTGCCAGCAGTTTCCATGGGGCGAGCACTGAAGCTTTCTTT
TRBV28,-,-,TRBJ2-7,CASSFVDNSYEQYF,TGTGCCAGCAGTTTTGTGGACAACTCCTACGAGCAGTACTTC
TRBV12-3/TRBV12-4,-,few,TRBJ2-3,CASSLSSRADTQYF,TGTGCCAGCAGTTTAAGCTCCAGGGCAGATACGCAGTATTTT
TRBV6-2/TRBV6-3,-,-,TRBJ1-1,CASSLQARVASGTEAFF,TGTGCCAGCAGTTTACAGGCACGGGTGGCTAGTGGAACGGAAGCTTTCTTT
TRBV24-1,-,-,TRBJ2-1,CATSDAWEQFF,TGTGCCACCAGTGATGCTTGGGAGCAGTTCTTC
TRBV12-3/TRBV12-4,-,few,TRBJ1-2,CASARGREDGYTF,TGTGCCAGCGCAAGGGGTAGGGAAGATGGCTACACCTTC
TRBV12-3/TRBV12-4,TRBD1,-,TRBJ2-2,CASSAWDRDLNTGELFF,TGTGCCAGCAGTGCCTGGGACAGAGACCTGAACACCGGGGAGCTGTTTTTT
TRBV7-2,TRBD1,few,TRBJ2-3,CASAAGTGDRTFTDTQYF,TGTGCCAGCGCCGCCGGGACAGGGGACCGTACCTTCACAGATACGCAGTATTTT
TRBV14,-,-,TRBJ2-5,CASSQVLGVAQYF,TGTGCCAGCAGCCAAGTCCTAGGAGTTGCCCAGTACTTC
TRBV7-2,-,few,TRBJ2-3,CASSSNLSPTDTQYF,TGTGCCAGCAGCTCTAACCTGAGTCCCACAGATACGCAGTATTTT
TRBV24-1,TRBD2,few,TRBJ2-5,CATSDTGSRTSGETQYF,TGTGCCACCAGTGACACCGGATCTAGGACTAGCGGTGAGACCCAGTACTTC
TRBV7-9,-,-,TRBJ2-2,CASSLDQEREELFF,TGTGCCAGCAGCTTAGATCAAGAGCGAGAGGAGCTGTTTTTT
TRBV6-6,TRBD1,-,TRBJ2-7,CASSRQVFTGDNEQYF,TGTGCCAGCAGCCGCCAGGTGTTCACAGGGGACAATGAGCAGTACTTC
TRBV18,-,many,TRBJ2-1,CASSPQGREQFF,TGTGCCAGCTCACCACAGGGGAGAGAGCAGTTCTTC
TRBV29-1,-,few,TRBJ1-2,CSVERSRDMRGYTF,TGCAGCGTTGAGAGGTCCAGGGATATGCGGGGCTACACCTTC
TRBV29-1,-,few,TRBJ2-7,CITEGGDYEQYF,TGCATCACCGAGGGCGGGGACTACGAGCAGTACTTC
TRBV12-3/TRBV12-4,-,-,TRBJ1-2,CASSVGTGIGYTF,TGTGCCAGCAGTGTAGGTACAGGGATCGGCTACACCTTC
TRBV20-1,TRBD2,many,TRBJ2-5,CSAPYPYSSGGGLETQYF,TGCAGTGCTCCATACCCGTACTCTAGCGGGGGGGGCCTTGAGACCCAGTACTTC
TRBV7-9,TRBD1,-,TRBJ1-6,CASSLYGTVGSYNSPLHF,TGTGCCAGCAGCTTATATGGGACAGTGGGTTCCTATAATTCACCCCTCCACTTT
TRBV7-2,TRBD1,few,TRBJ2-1,CASSLTGSGNEQFF,TGTGCCAGCAGCTTGACAGGGTCGGGCAATGAGCAGTTCTTC
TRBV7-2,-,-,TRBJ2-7,CANGDKFFYEQYF,TGTGCCAACGGGGACAAATTCTTCTACGAGCAGTACTTC
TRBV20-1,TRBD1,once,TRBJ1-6,CSAVQGQGYNSPLHF,TGCAGTGCTGTACAGGGACAGGGTTATAATTCACCCCTCCACTTT
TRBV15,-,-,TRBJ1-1,CATSRDRGGTEAFF,TGTGCCACCAGCAGAGATCGGGGCGGGACTGAAGCTTTCTTT
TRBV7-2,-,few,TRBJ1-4,CASSPQSGGSKLFF,TGTGCCAGCAGCCCGCAGTCGGGCGGGTCGAAACTGTTTTTT
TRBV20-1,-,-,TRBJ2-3,CSVSAAQSTDTQYF,TGCAGTGTTTCGGCGGCTCAGAGCACAGATACGCAGTATTTT
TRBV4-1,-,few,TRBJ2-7,CASSRDWLGEQYF,TGCGCCAGCAGCAGGGACTGGCTCGGCGAGCAGTACTTC
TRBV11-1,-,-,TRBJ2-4,CASSVTSYKNIQYF,TGTGCCAGCAGCGTCACTAGTTACAAAAACATTCAGTACTTC
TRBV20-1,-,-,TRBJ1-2,CSTPDGRYGYTF,TGCAGCACCCCGGACGGCCGGTATGGCTACACCTTC
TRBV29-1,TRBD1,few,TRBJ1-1,CSVDPLTGNEAFF,TGCAGCGTTGACCCCTTGACAGGGAATGAAGCTTTCTTT
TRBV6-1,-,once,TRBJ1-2,CASSDHRAYGYTF,TGTGCCAGCAGTGACCACAGGGCCTATGGCTACACCTTC
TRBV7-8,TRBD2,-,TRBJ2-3,CASSPGTSGGLIDTQYF,TGTGCCAGCAGCCCGGGGACTAGCGGGGGTCTGATAGATACGCAGTATTTT
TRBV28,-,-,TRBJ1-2,CASSLLQGSTYGYTF,TGTGCCAGCAGTTTGCTTCAGGGCTCTACCTATGGCTACACCTTC